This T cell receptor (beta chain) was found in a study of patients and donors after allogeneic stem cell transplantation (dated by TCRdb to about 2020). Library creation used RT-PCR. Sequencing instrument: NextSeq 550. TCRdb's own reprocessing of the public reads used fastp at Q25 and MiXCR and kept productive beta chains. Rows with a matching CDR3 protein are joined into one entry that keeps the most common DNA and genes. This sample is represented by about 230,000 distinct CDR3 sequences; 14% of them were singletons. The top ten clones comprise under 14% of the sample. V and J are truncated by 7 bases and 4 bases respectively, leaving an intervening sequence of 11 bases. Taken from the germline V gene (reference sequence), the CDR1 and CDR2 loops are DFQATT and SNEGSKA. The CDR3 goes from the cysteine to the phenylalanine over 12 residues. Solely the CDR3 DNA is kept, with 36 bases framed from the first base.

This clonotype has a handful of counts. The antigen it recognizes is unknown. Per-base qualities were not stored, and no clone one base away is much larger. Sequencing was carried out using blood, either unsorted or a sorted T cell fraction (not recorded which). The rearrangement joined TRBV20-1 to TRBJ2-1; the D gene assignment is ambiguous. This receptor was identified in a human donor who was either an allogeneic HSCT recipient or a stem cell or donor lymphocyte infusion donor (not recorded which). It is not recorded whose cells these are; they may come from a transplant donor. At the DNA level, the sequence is TGCAGTGGGAAGGGCTTTTACAATGAGCAGTTCTTC. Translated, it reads CSGKGFYNEQFF.